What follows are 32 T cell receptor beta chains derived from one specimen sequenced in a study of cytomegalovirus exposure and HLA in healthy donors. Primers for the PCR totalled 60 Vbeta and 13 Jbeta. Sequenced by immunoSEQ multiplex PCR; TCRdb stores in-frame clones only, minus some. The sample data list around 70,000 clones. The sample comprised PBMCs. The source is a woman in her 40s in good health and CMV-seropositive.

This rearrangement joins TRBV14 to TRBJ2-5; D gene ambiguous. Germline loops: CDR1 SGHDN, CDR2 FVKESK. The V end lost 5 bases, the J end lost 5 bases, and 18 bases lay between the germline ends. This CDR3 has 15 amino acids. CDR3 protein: CASSNGLFLEETQYF. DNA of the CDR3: TGTGCCAGCAGCAACGGTCTGTTTTTAGAGGAGACCCAGTACTTC.

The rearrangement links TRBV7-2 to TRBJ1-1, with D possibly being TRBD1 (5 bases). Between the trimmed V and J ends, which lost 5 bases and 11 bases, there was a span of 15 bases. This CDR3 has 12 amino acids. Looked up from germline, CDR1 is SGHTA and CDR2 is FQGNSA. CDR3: CASSNFDSRAFF. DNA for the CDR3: TGTGCCAGCAGCAACTTCGACAGCCGCGCTTTCTTT.

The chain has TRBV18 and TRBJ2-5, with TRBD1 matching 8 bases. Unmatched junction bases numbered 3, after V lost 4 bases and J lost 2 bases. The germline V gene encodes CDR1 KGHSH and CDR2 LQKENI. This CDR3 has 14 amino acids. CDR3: CASSLNRGQETQYF. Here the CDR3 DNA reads TGTGCCAGCTCACTTAACAGGGGGCAAGAGACCCAGTACTTC.

CDR3 sequence: CASSGGAQETQYF. The CDR3 DNA is TGCGCCAGCAGCGGAGGGGCTCAAGAGACCCAGTACTTC. This chain connects TRBV5-1 to TRBJ2-5; maybe TRBD2 (6 bases). Germline V gene data show CDR1 as SGHRS and CDR2 as YFSETQ. The CDR3 spans 13 residues. V was clipped by 4 bases and J by 2 bases, with 9 bases between them.

Here the CDR3 reads CASSLRSGGAKEQFF. The CDR3 DNA reads as TGTGCCAGCAGCTTACGTAGCGGGGGGGCAAAAGAGCAGTTCTTC. The chain has TRBV7-3 and TRBJ2-1, with TRBD2 matching over 11 bases. CDR1 SGHTA and CDR2 FQGTGA come from the germline V gene. This CDR3 comprises 15 residues. V was pared by 2 bases and J by 10 bases, with 7 bases of the junction left unmatched. The full variable domain, completed using reference TRBV7-3 and TRBJ2-1, is GAGVSQTPSNKVTEKGKYVELRCDPISGHTALYWYRQSLGQGPEFLIYFQGTGAADDSGLPNDRFFAVRPEGSVSTLKIQRTERGDSAVYLCASSLRSGGAKEQFFGPGTRLTVL.

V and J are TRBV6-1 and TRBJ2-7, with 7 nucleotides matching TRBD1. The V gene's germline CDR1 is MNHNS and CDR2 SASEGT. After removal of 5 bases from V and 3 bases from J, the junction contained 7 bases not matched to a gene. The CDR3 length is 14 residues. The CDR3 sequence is CASSTMTGFYEQYF. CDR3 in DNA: TGTGCCAGCAGTACTATGACAGGGTTCTACGAGCAGTACTTC.

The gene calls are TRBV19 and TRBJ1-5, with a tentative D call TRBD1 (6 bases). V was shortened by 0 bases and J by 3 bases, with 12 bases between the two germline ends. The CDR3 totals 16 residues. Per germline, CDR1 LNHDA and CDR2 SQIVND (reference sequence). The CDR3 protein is CASSIDGQGINQPQHF. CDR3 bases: TGTGCCAGTAGTATAGATGGTCAGGGGATCAATCAGCCCCAGCATTTT.

CDR3 amino acids: CASSIGGEGDTQYF. As DNA, the CDR3 is TGTGCCAGCAGTATAGGGGGGGAAGGAGATACGCAGTATTTT. The J gene is TRBJ2-3, the V gene TRBV11-3; D perhaps matches TRBD2 (7 bases). The V and J ends lost 6 bases and 5 bases respectively, with 15 bases between them. This CDR3 has 14 residues. Per germline, CDR1 SGHNT and CDR2 YENEEA.

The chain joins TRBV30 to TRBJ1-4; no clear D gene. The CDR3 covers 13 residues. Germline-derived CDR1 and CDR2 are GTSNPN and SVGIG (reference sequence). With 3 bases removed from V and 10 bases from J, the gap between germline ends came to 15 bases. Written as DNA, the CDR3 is TGTGCCTGGAGGAGTCGGACGGAGGGAAAACTGTTTTTT. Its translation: CAWRSRTEGKLFF.

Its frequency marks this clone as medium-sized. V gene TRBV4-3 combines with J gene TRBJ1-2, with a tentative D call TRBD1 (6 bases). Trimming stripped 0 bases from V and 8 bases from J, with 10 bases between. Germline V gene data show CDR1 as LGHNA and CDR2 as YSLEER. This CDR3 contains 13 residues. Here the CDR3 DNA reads TGCGCCAGCAGCCAAGAACAGGGCTCAGGCTACACCTTC. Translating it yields CASSQEQGSGYTF.

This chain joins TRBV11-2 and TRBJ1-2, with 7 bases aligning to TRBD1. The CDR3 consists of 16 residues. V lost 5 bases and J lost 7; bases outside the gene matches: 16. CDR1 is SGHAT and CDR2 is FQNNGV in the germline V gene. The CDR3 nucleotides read TGTGCCAGCAGCCCGATAAGACAGGGTGTTCACGGTGGCTACACCTTC. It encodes CASSPIRQGVHGGYTF.

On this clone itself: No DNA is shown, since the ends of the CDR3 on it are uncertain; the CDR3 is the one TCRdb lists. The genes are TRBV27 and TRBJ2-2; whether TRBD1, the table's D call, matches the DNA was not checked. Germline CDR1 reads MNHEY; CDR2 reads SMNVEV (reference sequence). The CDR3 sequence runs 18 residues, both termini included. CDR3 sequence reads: CASSSSRRGLFFSGELFF.

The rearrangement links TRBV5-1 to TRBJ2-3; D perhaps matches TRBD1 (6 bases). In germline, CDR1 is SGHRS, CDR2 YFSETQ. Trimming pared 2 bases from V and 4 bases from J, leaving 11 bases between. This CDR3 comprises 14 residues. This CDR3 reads CASSLYRVADTQYF. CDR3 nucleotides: TGCGCCAGCAGCTTATACAGGGTCGCAGATACGCAGTATTTT.

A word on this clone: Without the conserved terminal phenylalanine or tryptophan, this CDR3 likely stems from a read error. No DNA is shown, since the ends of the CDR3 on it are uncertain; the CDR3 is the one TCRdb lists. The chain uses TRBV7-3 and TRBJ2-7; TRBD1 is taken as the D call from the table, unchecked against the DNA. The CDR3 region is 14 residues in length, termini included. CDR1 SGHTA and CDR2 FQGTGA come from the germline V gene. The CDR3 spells CASSIGKGQGILSY.

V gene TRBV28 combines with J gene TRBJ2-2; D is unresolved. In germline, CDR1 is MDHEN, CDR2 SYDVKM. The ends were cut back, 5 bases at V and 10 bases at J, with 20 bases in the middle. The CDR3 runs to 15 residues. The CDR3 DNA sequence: TGTGCCAGCAGTCCCCTCTACCCTCCGAGGCTGGAGCTGTTTTTT. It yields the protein CASSPLYPPRLELFF.

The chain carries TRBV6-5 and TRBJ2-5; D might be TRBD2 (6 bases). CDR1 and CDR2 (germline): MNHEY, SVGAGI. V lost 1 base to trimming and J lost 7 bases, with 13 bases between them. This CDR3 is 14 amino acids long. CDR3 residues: CASSYYGAAGTQYF. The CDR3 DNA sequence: TGTGCCAGCAGTTACTATGGCGCAGCGGGGACCCAGTACTTC.

The CDR3: CASSLTGDQETQYF. The DNA for the CDR3 is TGCGCCAGCAGCTTAACAGGAGACCAAGAGACCCAGTACTTC. The genes are TRBV5-1 and TRBJ2-5, with a weak D call TRBD1 (5 bases). The CDR3 has 14 residues. CDR1 is SGHRS and CDR2 is YFSETQ in the germline V gene. V lost 2 bases and J lost 0, with 8 bases in between.

The CDR3 sequence: CASSLTGVNTEAFF. The DNA of the CDR3 is TGTGCCAGCAGCTTAACCGGGGTGAACACTGAAGCTTTCTTT. V and J are TRBV11-3 and TRBJ1-1; D not resolved. Germline V gene data show CDR1 as SGHNT and CDR2 as YENEEA. The CDR3 covers 14 residues. Trimming stripped 2 bases from V and 0 bases from J, with 7 bases between.

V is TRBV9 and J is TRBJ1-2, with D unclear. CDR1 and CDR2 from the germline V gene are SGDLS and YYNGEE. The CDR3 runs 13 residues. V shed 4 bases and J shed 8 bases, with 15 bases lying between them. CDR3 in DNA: TGTGCCAGCAGCTCCCCGGAGCACTCGGGCTACACCTTC. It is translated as CASSSPEHSGYTF.

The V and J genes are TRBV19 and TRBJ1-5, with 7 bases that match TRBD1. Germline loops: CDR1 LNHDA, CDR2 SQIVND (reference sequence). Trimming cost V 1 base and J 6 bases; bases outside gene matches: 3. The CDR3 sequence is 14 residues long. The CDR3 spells CASSIGQGGQPQHF. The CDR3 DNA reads TGTGCCAGTAGTATAGGGCAGGGGGGTCAGCCCCAGCATTTT.

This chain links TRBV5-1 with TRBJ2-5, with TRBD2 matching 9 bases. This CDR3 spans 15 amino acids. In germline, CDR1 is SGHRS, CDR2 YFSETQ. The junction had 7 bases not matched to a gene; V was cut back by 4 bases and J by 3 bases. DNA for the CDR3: TGCGCCAGCAGCCGGGGACTAGCTGAGAAAGAGACCCAGTACTTC. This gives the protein CASSRGLAEKETQYF.

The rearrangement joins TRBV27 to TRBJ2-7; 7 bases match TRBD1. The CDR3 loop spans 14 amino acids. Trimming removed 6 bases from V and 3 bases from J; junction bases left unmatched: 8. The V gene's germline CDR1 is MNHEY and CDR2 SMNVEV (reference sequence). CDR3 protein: CASRLRTGFYEQYF. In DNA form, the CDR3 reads TGTGCCAGCAGACTACGGACAGGCTTCTACGAGCAGTACTTC.

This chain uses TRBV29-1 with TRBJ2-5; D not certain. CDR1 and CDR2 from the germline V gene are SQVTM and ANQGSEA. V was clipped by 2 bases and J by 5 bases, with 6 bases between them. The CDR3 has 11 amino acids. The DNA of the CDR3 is TGCAGCGTTGAACAGGCCGAGACCCAGTACTTC. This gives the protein CSVEQAETQYF. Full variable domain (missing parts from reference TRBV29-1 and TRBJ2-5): SAVISQKPSRDICQRGTSLTIQCQVDSQVTMMFWYRQQPGQSLTLIATANQGSEATYESGFVIDKFPISRPNLTFSTLTVSNMSPEDSSIYLCSVEQAETQYFGPGTRLLVL.

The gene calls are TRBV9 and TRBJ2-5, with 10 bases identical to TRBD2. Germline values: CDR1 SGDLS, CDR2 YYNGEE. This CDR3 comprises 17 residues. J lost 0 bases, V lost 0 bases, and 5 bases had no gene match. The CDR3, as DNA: TGTGCCAGCAGCGTAGGGTCTAGCGGGGGTCACCAAGAGACCCAGTACTTC. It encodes CASSVGSSGGHQETQYF.

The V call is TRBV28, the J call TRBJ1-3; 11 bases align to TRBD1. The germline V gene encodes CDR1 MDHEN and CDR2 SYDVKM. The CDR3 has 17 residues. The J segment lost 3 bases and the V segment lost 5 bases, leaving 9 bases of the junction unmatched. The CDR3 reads CASSPAGTGGVGNTIYF. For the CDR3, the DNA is TGTGCCAGCAGTCCCGCCGGGACAGGGGGGGTTGGAAACACCATATATTTT.

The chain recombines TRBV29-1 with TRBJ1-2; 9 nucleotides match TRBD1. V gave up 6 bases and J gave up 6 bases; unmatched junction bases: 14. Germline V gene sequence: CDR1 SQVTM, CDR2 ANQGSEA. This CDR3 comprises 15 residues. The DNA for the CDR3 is TGCAGCGTCCTAACGGGACAGGGCAATATCGATGGCTACACCTTC. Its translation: CSVLTGQGNIDGYTF. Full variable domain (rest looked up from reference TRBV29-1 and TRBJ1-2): SAVISQKPSRDICQRGTSLTIQCQVDSQVTMMFWYRQQPGQSLTLIATANQGSEATYESGFVIDKFPISRPNLTFSTLTVSNMSPEDSSIYLCSVLTGQGNIDGYTFGSGTRLTVV.

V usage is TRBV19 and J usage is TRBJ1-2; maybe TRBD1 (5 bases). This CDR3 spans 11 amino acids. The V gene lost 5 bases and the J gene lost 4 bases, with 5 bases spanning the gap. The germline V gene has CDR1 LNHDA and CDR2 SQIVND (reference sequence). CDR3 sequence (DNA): TGTGCCAGTAGTGGGGCCTATGGCTACACCTTC. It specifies CASSGAYGYTF.

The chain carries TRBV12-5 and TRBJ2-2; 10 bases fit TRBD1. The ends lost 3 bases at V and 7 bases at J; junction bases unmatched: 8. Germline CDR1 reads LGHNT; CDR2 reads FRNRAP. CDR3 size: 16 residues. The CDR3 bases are TGTGCTAGTGGTTTAATGACAGGGGGCGCGGTCGGGGAGCTGTTTTTT. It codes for CASGLMTGGAVGELFF.

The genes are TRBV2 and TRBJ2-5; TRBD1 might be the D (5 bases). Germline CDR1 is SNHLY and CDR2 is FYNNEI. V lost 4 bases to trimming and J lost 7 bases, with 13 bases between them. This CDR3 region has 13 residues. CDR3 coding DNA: TGTGCCAGCAGTGTAAGGCAGGGAAGGACCCAGTACTTC. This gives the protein CASSVRQGRTQYF.

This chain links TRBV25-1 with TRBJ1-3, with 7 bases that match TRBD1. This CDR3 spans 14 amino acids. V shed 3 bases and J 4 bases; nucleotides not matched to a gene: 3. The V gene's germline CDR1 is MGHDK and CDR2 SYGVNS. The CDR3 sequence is CASSETGPGNTIYF. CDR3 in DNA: TGTGCCAGCAGTGAGACAGGGCCCGGAAACACCATATATTTT.

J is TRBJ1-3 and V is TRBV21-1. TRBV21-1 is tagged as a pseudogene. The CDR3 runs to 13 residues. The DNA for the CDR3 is TGTGCCAGTAGACTGCGCTCTGGAAACACCATATATTTT. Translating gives CASRLRSGNTIYF.

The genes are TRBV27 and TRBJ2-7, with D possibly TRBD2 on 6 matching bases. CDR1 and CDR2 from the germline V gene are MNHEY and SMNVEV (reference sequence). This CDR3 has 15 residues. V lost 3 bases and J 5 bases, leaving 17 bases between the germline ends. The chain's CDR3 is CASSFALGGQHEQYF. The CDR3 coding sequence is TGTGCCAGCAGTTTTGCCCTGGGGGGTCAACACGAGCAGTACTTC.